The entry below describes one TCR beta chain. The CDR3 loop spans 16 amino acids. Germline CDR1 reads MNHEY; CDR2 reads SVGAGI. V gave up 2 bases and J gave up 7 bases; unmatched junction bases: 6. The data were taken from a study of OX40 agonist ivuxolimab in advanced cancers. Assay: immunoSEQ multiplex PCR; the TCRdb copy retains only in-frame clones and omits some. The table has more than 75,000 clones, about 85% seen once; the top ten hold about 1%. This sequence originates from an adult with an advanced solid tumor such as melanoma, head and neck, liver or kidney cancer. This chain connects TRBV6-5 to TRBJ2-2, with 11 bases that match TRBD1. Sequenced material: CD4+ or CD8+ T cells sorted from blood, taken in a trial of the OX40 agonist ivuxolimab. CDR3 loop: CASSYARTGGGGELFF. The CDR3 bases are TGTGCCAGCAGTTACGCCCGGACAGGGGGCGGCGGGGAGCTGTTTTTT.